This T cell receptor (beta chain) originates from a study of vaccination effects on CD4 cells after COVID-19 (dated by TCRdb to the early 2020s). Background on the whole study: Across the study, the median time from the second dose to post-vaccine sampling was 72 days (range 14 to 241). SARS-CoV-2 spike-specific CD4+ TCR repertoires were compared before and after mRNA vaccination in COVID-19 convalescent patients and in infection-naive vaccine recipients. Altogether, around ten COVID-19 convalescent patients and a few SARS-CoV-2-naive healthy vaccine recipients made up the full study. Cultures from other donors in the study were sequenced with the Oncomine TCR Beta short-read assay on an Illumina iSeq 100.

General conclusions and limits of the study: Marked clonal contraction was observed in both infection-induced and vaccine-induced clones at late post-vaccination timepoints, consistent with waning T cell responses. Among healthy vaccine recipients, nearly all vaccine-induced clones were SARS-CoV-2 mono-reactive, and just 1 of 255 was cross-reactive with common cold coronaviruses. Only a small number of convalescent patients were included, and no early post-infection timepoints were available, which limited the study.

From a lookup of the germline V gene, CDR1 and CDR2 are LGHNA and YNFKEQ. Taken from cysteine to phenylalanine, the CDR3 has 13 residues. Only the CDR3 part of the read is kept: 39 bases, read in frame from the first base. V is reduced by 4 bases and J by 6 bases, leaving a spacing of 10 bases between them. With respect to this clone: Its antigen specificity is not known. No qualities accompany the bases; no much larger clone lies one base away.

Libraries were constructed by the immunoSEQ multiplex PCR assay. TCR beta CDR3 sequencing was performed on DNA from the cultured, isolated CD4+ T cells. In the paper's pipeline: Non-productive TCR sequences were removed and reads were trimmed to the CDR3 region, keeping CDR3s of at least 7 amino acids. Antigen-specific clonotypes were identified using the MANAFEST web app by comparison of expansion in peptide wells against reference cultures. For clones to be considered positive, expansion at FDR<0.05 versus reference and all other wells, an odds ratio above 5, and a frequency above 0.1% in two replicate wells were required. Cross-reactive clonotypes were defined as significantly expanded in SARS-CoV-2 spike wells and in at least one common cold coronavirus spike condition. CDR3 similarity was assessed by Levenshtein distance using the stringdist R package, and unrooted trees were constructed with ape in R 3.6.1. In TCRdb, the immuneACCESS table is reduced to in-frame sequences with V and J assigned. These tables do not hold every clone; where another copy was compared, an unresolved V gene accounts for under half, and the others remain unexplained. Clone size and V and J calls were adopted from that table, with D and trimming inferred from the DNA. The sample data list some 35,000 clones, and almost 85% of these were observed just once. Roughly 2% of the sample goes to the ten largest clones.

In the ViraFEST assay, PBMC were stimulated with viral peptide pools, and antigen-specific CD4+ T cell clonotypes were then identified by expansion using TCR sequencing. After more than nine days of culture, CD4+ T cells were isolated with the EasySep CD4+ T cell isolation kit. Participants received two doses of either the BNT162b2 or the mRNA-1273 mRNA SARS-CoV-2 vaccine. The absence of prior SARS-CoV-2 infection in healthy vaccine recipients was confirmed by negative nucleocapsid antibodies before and after vaccination. A few million PBMC per well were cultured with around 9.8 ug/ml peptides in IMDM containing 5% human AB serum, 10 IU/ml IL-2 and gentamicin. On days 3 and 7, half of the culture medium was replaced with fresh IL-2-containing medium. Unless noted otherwise, every peptide stimulation condition was grown in triplicate wells. PBMC were separated from whole blood using Ficoll-Paque Plus gradient centrifugation and were then either cryopreserved at -140C or used fresh. Overlapping peptide pools spanned the spike proteins of SARS-CoV-2 and the common cold coronaviruses HCoV-NL63, HCoV-OC43 and HCoV-229E. The QIAamp micro DNA kit was used to extract genomic DNA from the cultured CD4+ T cells.

The sequence derives from a human donor who received a COVID-19 vaccine. Some clones in this sample may be carry-over from other donors' samples. The rearrangement combines TRBV4-2 with TRBJ2-1, with the D segment identity uncertain. Sequencing used CD4+ T cells from PBMCs cultured with HCoV-NL63 spike peptides, obtained after COVID-19 vaccination. The intended sense of this specimen's cell subset or site label: HCoV-NL63 spike overlapping peptide pool stimulation. CDR3 reads: CASSPTVPNEQFF. The nucleotide sequence is given as TGTGCCAGCAGCCCGACCGTCCCCAATGAGCAGTTCTTC.